These 25 T cell receptor beta chains came from one sample sequenced in a study of human T cells and chemical hapten exposure. The time point here: patch test 2, 6 weeks after DPC sensitization. Treatment specified: therapeutic diphenylcyclopropenone sensitization with weekly scalp DPC. TCRdb re-called the RACE reads through MiXCR, storing one row per CDR3 protein. The sample records about 96,000 distinct CDR3 sequences, 7% to 10% being singletons. Material: whole blood, obtained in connection with sensitization to the hapten diphenylcyclopropenone (DPC). The source is a woman aged 40 to 50 with alopecia areata. Some clones in this sample may be carry-over from other donors' samples.

This clonotype came up a few times. The V call is TRBV10-3, the J call TRBJ2-1; the D is unclear. Per germline, CDR1 ENHRY and CDR2 SYGVKD. V gave up 3 bases and J gave up 15 bases, with 15 bases separating them. The CDR3 is made up of 12 amino acids. The CDR3, as DNA: TGTGCCATCAGTGAACAAACCCCTGATCTGTTCTTC. Amino acids: CAISEQTPDLFF.

The chain joins TRBV5-1 to TRBJ1-1; 8 nucleotides agree with TRBD1. Trimming took 4 bases from V and 2 from J; bases not matched to a gene: 7. The CDR3 loop spans 15 amino acids. Per germline, CDR1 SGHRS and CDR2 YFSETQ. The DNA for the CDR3 is TGCGCCAGCAGCCAGACAGGGGCGCTAAACACTGAAGCTTTCTTT. It codes for CASSQTGALNTEAFF. Supplemented by reference TRBV5-1 and TRBJ1-1, the full variable domain reads KAGVTQTPRYLIKTRGQQVTLSCSPISGHRSVSWYQQTPGQGLQFLFEYFSETQRNKGNFPGRFSGRQFSNSRSEMNVSTLELGDSALYLCASSQTGALNTEAFFGQGTRLTVV.

This clonotype has a count of ten or more. The genes are TRBV6-5 and TRBJ1-1, with D perhaps matching TRBD1 (6 bases). Trimming took off 6 bases at V and 5 bases at J, with 25 bases between the two ends. The germline gives CDR1 MNHEY, CDR2 SVGAGI. The CDR3 runs to 17 residues. In nucleotides, the CDR3 is TGTGCCAGCAGCCCCTACCCCGGCGACAGGTCCTCTACTGAAGCTTTCTTT. Translated, it gives CASSPYPGDRSSTEAFF.

The rearrangement joins TRBV21-1 to TRBJ2-5; TRBD2 is the table's D call and was not checked against the DNA. TRBV21-1 is termed a pseudogene. There are 16 residues in the CDR3. The CDR3 loop reads CASSPGPSGRGETQYF. In DNA form, the CDR3 reads TGTGCCAGCAGCCCCGGACCGAGCGGGAGGGGAGAGACCCAGTACTTC.

The rearrangement uses TRBV7-3 and TRBJ1-1; tentatively, D is TRBD1 (5 bases). The germline V and J ends were trimmed by 8 bases and 1 base, with 11 bases remaining between them. The CDR3 sequence is 13 residues long. CDR1 and CDR2 (germline): SGHTA, FQGTGA. The CDR3 nucleotides read TGTGCCAGCGGGACCCAGTCGAACACTGAAGCTTTCTTT. It codes for CASGTQSNTEAFF. Together with reference TRBV7-3 and TRBJ1-1, the CDR3 gives the full variable domain: GAGVSQTPSNKVTEKGKYVELRCDPISGHTALYWYRQSLGQGPEFLIYFQGTGAADDSGLPNDRFFAVRPEGSVSTLKIQRTERGDSAVYLCASGTQSNTEAFFGQGTRLTVV.

There are a few counts of this clonotype. The chain carries TRBV3-1 and TRBJ2-7; 11 nucleotides line up with TRBD2. CDR3 length: 15 residues. CDR1 and CDR2 from the germline V gene are LGHDT and YNNKEL (reference sequence). After removal of 7 bases from V and 3 bases from J, the junction contained 8 bases not matched to a gene. The CDR3 protein is CASTKLAGAHYEQYF. In DNA, the CDR3 is TGTGCCAGCACTAAACTAGCGGGAGCCCACTACGAGCAGTACTTC.

This clonotype has a count of ten or more. The CDR3 loop is CASSQDRGTGVDTQYF. CDR3 nucleotides: TGCGCCAGCAGCCAAGATAGGGGGACAGGGGTAGATACGCAGTATTTT. The genes are TRBV4-3 and TRBJ2-3; 10 nucleotides align to TRBD1. This CDR3 has 16 amino acids. CDR1 is LGHNA and CDR2 is YSLEER in the germline V gene. The trim removed 0 bases at V and 5 bases at J, leaving 5 bases unmatched.

This clonotype was counted a few times. The chain is built from TRBV6-2 or TRBV6-3 and TRBJ2-3, with a tentative D call TRBD2 (5 bases). This CDR3 has 15 amino acids. Germline CDR1 MNHEY, CDR2 SVGEGT. V dropped 0 bases and J dropped 2 bases, with 9 bases sitting between them. CDR3 protein: CASSYSAEDTDTQYF. The CDR3 DNA sequence: TGTGCCAGCAGTTACTCAGCGGAGGACACAGATACGCAGTATTTT.

V gene TRBV29-1 combines with J gene TRBJ1-2; no firm D call. Between the trimmed V and J ends, which lost 7 bases and 4 bases, there was a span of 16 bases. The CDR3 contains 13 residues. Germline CDR1 SQVTM, CDR2 ANQGSEA. CDR3 coding DNA: TGCAGCGCACTTGGATTGGCGCCCTATGGCTACACCTTC. Its translation is CSALGLAPYGYTF.

A few counts support this clonotype. The chain links TRBV15 to TRBJ1-1, with a possible D match to TRBD1 (5 bases). Trimming shortened V by 6 bases and J by 4 bases, and 12 bases separated the two germline ends. Per the germline V gene, CDR1 is LNHNV and CDR2 is YYDKDF (reference sequence). The CDR3 runs to 13 residues. The CDR3 bases are TGTGCCACCAGGCTAGGGGAGGGCACTGAAGCTTTCTTT. It yields the protein CATRLGEGTEAFF.

The chain links TRBV27 to TRBJ2-3; D ambiguous. The germline V gene has CDR1 MNHEY and CDR2 SMNVEV (reference sequence). V was clipped by 0 bases and J by 4 bases, with 8 bases between them. The CDR3 totals 14 residues. Here the CDR3 DNA reads TGTGCCAGCAGTTTATCGCTCAGAGCAGATACGCAGTATTTT. This sequence encodes CASSLSLRADTQYF.

In its sample, this clonotype was seen many times. The chain employs TRBV4-1 and TRBJ2-1; possibly TRBD2 for D (6 bases). Germline lookup yields CDR1 MGHRA and CDR2 YSYEKL. The CDR3 sequence is 15 residues long. V lost 0 bases and J lost 9, with 15 bases in between. The CDR3 bases are TGCGCCAGCAGCCAAGACTGGAGCGGGTTCACTGAGCAGTTCTTC. It yields the protein CASSQDWSGFTEQFF.

The sample holds many counts of this clonotype. The rearrangement links TRBV2 to TRBJ2-5; 9 positions agree with TRBD1. Germline loops: CDR1 SNHLY, CDR2 FYNNEI. The trim removed 6 bases at V and 1 base at J, leaving 3 bases unmatched. The CDR3 extends over 14 amino acids. The CDR3 sequence is CASSGQGTQETQYF. The CDR3 DNA is TGTGCCAGCAGCGGACAGGGGACCCAAGAGACCCAGTACTTC.

This clonotype occurred a few times. The chain has TRBV3-1 and TRBJ2-1; 8 nucleotides agree with TRBD2. CDR1 and CDR2 from the germline V gene are LGHDT and YNNKEL (reference sequence). CDR3 size: 13 residues. V lost 3 bases, J lost 10 bases, and 5 bases stayed unmatched. The CDR3 nucleotides are TGTGCCAGCAGCCATGTTGTAGCGGGAGAGCAGTTCTTC. Its protein product is CASSHVVAGEQFF.

A few counts support this clonotype. V gene TRBV24-1 combines with J gene TRBJ2-3; possibly TRBD1 or TRBD2 for D (5 bases each). This CDR3 is built from 16 residues. Trimming shortened V by 1 base and J by 2 bases, and 12 bases separated the two germline ends. Germline V gene data show CDR1 as KGHDR and CDR2 as SFDVKD. The CDR3 DNA is TGTGCCACCAGTGATTTTGCCAGGGACGCCACAGATACGCAGTATTTT. Amino acid sequence: CATSDFARDATDTQYF.

Only a few counts were recorded for this clonotype. V gene TRBV10-3 combines with J gene TRBJ1-5; D is undetermined. The CDR3 runs to 12 residues. Germline V gene lookup returns CDR1 ENHRY and CDR2 SYGVKD. V lost 6 bases to trimming and J lost 5 bases, with 8 bases between them. The CDR3, as DNA: TGTGCCATCAGCGCTCGCGATCAGCCCCAGCATTTT. Protein: CAISARDQPQHF.

V is TRBV12-3 or TRBV12-4 and J is TRBJ1-1; D uncertain. CDR3 length: 12 residues. With 5 bases removed from V and 8 bases from J, the gap between germline ends came to 12 bases. CDR3 sequence: CASSARGAEAFF. In DNA, the CDR3 is TGTGCCAGCAGTGCGCGGGGAGCCGAAGCTTTCTTT.

This clonotype was counted at least ten times. This rearrangement joins TRBV7-6 to TRBJ2-3; D gene uncertain. Germline V lookup: CDR1 SGHVS, CDR2 FNYEAQ. Trimming stripped 4 bases from V and 6 bases from J, with 5 bases between. The CDR3 sequence is 11 residues long. The CDR3 bases are TGTGCCAGCAGCTCCGCGGATACGCAGTATTTT. Its translation: CASSSADTQYF.

The sample holds many counts of this clonotype. This chain joins TRBV5-4 and TRBJ2-5; TRBD2 agrees at 11 bases. J gave up 3 bases and V 4 bases, and 5 bases lay outside the gene matches. The CDR3 is 15 residues long. Germline CDR1 SGHNT, CDR2 YYREEE (reference sequence). CDR3 loop: CASSPGLAVEETQYF. The CDR3 DNA is TGTGCCAGCAGCCCGGGACTAGCGGTTGAAGAGACCCAGTACTTC.

This clonotype was observed at least ten times. V usage is TRBV2 and J usage is TRBJ1-2, with D possibly TRBD1 on 6 matching bases. V was cut by 8 bases and J by 10 bases, with 23 bases left in between. The CDR3 spans 14 residues. CDR1 and CDR2 from the germline V gene are SNHLY and FYNNEI. CDR3 in DNA: TGTGCCAGCGCTCCCGCCAGTCAGGGGCACCCCTACACCTTC. It specifies CASAPASQGHPYTF.

Ten or more counts support this clonotype. The chain joins TRBV10-3 to TRBJ2-3; 9 bases are shared with TRBD1. Germline V gene sequence: CDR1 ENHRY, CDR2 SYGVKD. The CDR3 is 14 residues long. V lost 10 bases to trimming and J lost 2 bases; unmatched junction nucleotides: 7. The CDR3 loop is CATWDRANTDTQYF. DNA of the CDR3: TGTGCCACCTGGGACAGGGCAAACACAGATACGCAGTATTTT.

The J gene is TRBJ1-5, the V gene TRBV12-3 or TRBV12-4; no clear D. Trimming took 1 base from V and 3 from J, leaving 10 bases between them. This CDR3 is 15 amino acids long. The CDR3 coding sequence is TGTGCCAGCAGTTTAGGGAGGGCTACCAATCAGCCCCAGCATTTT. It codes for CASSLGRATNQPQHF.

In its sample, this clonotype was seen a few times. The gene calls are TRBV9 and TRBJ1-1; D remains unclear. This CDR3 is 13 amino acids long. Looked up from germline, CDR1 is SGDLS and CDR2 is YYNGEE. Trimming pared 0 bases from V and 3 bases from J, leaving 6 bases between. This chain's CDR3 is CASSVGPDTEAFF. In DNA form, the CDR3 reads TGTGCCAGCAGCGTAGGACCGGACACTGAAGCTTTCTTT.

This clonotype was observed a handful of times. The V gene is TRBV3-1, the J gene TRBJ2-1, with TRBD2 matching 11 bases. With 1 base clipped from V and 7 bases from J, the junction kept 6 bases outside the gene matches. Germline loops: CDR1 LGHDT, CDR2 YNNKEL (reference sequence). This CDR3 has 16 amino acids. CDR3: CASSQGLAGRGNEQFF. The CDR3, as DNA: TGTGCCAGCAGCCAAGGACTAGCGGGGAGGGGTAATGAGCAGTTCTTC.

The chain uses TRBV19 and TRBJ1-5, with no clear D. The CDR3 sequence is 16 residues long. V dropped 3 bases and J dropped 0 bases, with 12 bases sitting between them. Germline lookup yields CDR1 LNHDA and CDR2 SQIVND (reference sequence). CDR3 sequence (DNA): TGTGCCAGTAGTATTTTCTTCGGGAATAGCAATCAGCCCCAGCATTTT. Protein sequence: CASSIFFGNSNQPQHF.